This is a list of T cell receptor beta chains from one sample in a study of Ad26.COV2.S vaccination and SARS-CoV-2 variants. The protocol was immunoSEQ multiplex PCR, while the TCRdb copy is restricted to in-frame clones and leaves out a portion. Of approximately 500,000 clones in the sample, around 88% were seen once. Here the sequenced sample was peripheral blood, taken in a trial of Ad26.COV2.S vaccine versus placebo. These receptors were taken from a person aged 18-65 years who received the Ad26.COV2.S COVID-19 vaccine or a placebo. Each CDR3 is given with its conserved first and last residue. The D gene is left open where the match is weak. Clone size appears in some rows only: once, few, many, or a class for an expanded clone.

D: .; J: TRBJ1-4; V: TRBV19; size: .; CDR3: CASSIGHGGEKLFF
D: TRBD2; J: TRBJ2-1; V: TRBV7-7; size: .; CDR3: CASSLSPGVAGNNEQFF
D: TRBD1; J: TRBJ1-1; V: TRBV7-8; size: few; CDR3: CASSPGTANTEAFF
D: .; J: TRBJ2-1; V: TRBV28; size: .; CDR3: CASSSRASNEQFF
D: TRBD2; J: TRBJ2-3; V: TRBV4-2; size: .; CDR3: CASGLADTDTQYF
D: .; J: TRBJ1-2; V: TRBV7-3; size: few; CDR3: CASSLGIRRGNYTF
D: .; J: TRBJ1-1; V: TRBV12-3/TRBV12-4; size: .; CDR3: CASSPQNTEAFF
D: .; J: TRBJ1-4; V: TRBV7-2; size: .; CDR3: CASSLVGGTNEKLFF
D: TRBD2; J: TRBJ2-1; V: TRBV9; size: once; CDR3: CASSVGVLAGDNEQFF
D: TRBD1; J: TRBJ2-1; V: TRBV19; size: .; CDR3: CASSGQGFVNEQFF
D: .; J: TRBJ2-3; V: TRBV18; size: .; CDR3: CASSPAVGSGTDTQYF
D: .; J: TRBJ2-1; V: TRBV28; size: .; CDR3: CASTSENEQFF
D: .; J: TRBJ1-1; V: TRBV6-4; size: .; CDR3: CASSDSGGTSGSTEAFF
D: .; J: TRBJ2-2; V: TRBV21-1; size: .; CDR3: CASSKVPTSGNGTGELFF
D: .; J: TRBJ2-2; V: TRBV4-3; size: .; CDR3: CASSLAPGTGELFF
D: TRBD2; J: TRBJ2-1; V: TRBV5-1; size: .; CDR3: CASSLALAGSNEQFF
D: TRBD1; J: TRBJ1-4; V: TRBV10-2; size: .; CDR3: CASSDGDRRGEKLFF
D: TRBD1; J: TRBJ2-3; V: TRBV10-3; size: .; CDR3: CAISDLTGAAADTQYF
D: .; J: TRBJ2-7; V: TRBV20-1; size: .; CDR3: CSPGVAGGYF
D: .; J: TRBJ1-3; V: TRBV13; size: .; CDR3: CASSSRQEPSLGNTIYF
D: .; J: TRBJ1-1; V: TRBV6-5; size: .; CDR3: CASRENTEAFF
D: .; J: TRBJ2-1; V: TRBV6-2/TRBV6-3; size: .; CDR3: CASSYEDSYNEQFF
D: .; J: TRBJ2-1; V: TRBV20-1; size: .; CDR3: CSAGSANEQFF
D: .; J: TRBJ1-1; V: TRBV2; size: .; CDR3: CASNSGERTEAFF
D: .; J: TRBJ1-5; V: TRBV4-3; size: .; CDR3: CASSQEKGRRQPQHF
D: TRBD1; J: TRBJ1-1; V: TRBV19; size: .; CDR3: CASREGQKTGGAFF
D: TRBD1; J: TRBJ2-1; V: TRBV7-2; size: .; CDR3: CASSRDRGINNEQFF
D: TRBD1; J: TRBJ2-1; V: TRBV2; size: .; CDR3: CASSNRQGYNEQFF
D: TRBD1; J: TRBJ1-6; V: TRBV9; size: .; CDR3: CASSVTGDNSPLHF
D: TRBD2; J: TRBJ2-7; V: TRBV4-2; size: .; CDR3: CASSGTSRGSAEQYF
D: .; J: TRBJ2-3; V: TRBV2; size: few; CDR3: CASSSLLQRSEDTQYF
D: .; J: TRBJ1-3; V: TRBV19; size: .; CDR3: CASSSDIHSGNTIYF